These T cell receptor beta chains were read from a single sample in a study of shared clonotypes between healthy human individuals. Profiling relied on immunoSEQ multiplex PCR, and the TCRdb table lists in-frame clones only, not all of them. The repertoire holds roughly 510,000 clones, with about three quarters as singletons. The sequenced sample consisted of PBMCs. The source of these receptors is a woman aged 40 to 49 in good health. Some clones in this sample may be carry-over from other donors' samples. Both conserved end residues are part of each CDR3. The D gene is left open where the match is weak. Clone size is given for some rows only: seen once, a few or many times, or a class if the clone is expanded.

>TRBJ2-7|.|TRBV20-1|.
TGCAGTGCGGAACTTTACGAGCAGTACTTC
CSAELYEQYF
>TRBJ1-2|TRBD1|TRBV7-9|.
TGTGCCATTTACGATGGGACAGCCGAGTTTGCGTATGGCTACACCTTC
CAIYDGTAEFAYGYTF
>TRBJ1-2|.|TRBV29-1|.
TGCAGCGTTCATGGTTCCGCTGGCTACACCTTC
CSVHGSAGYTF
>TRBJ1-5|.|TRBV5-6|.
TGTGCCAGCAGCCTGTGGGGGGGTCGTCAACCCCAGCATTTT
CASSLWGGRQPQHF
>TRBJ2-2|TRBD1|TRBV2|.
TGTGCCAGCAGTGAAATGGGACAGGGGTTGTCCGGGGAGCTGTTTTTT
CASSEMGQGLSGELFF
>TRBJ1-2|.|TRBV30|.
TGTGCCTGGAGTGTGGGCAGGGGTGCTGGCTACACCTTC
CAWSVGRGAGYTF
>TRBJ2-5|.|TRBV30|.
TGTGCCTGGAACCCTACCAGGACTCCCTCACTGGCCCAGTACTTC
CAWNPTRTPSLAQYF
>TRBJ2-1|TRBD2|TRBV6-6|.
TGTGCCAGCAGTTACGCGGGAGTATACAATGAGCAGTTCTTC
CASSYAGVYNEQFF
>TRBJ1-3|TRBD1|TRBV10-2|few
TGCGCCAGCAGGACAGGGGAGGCGGGAAACACCATATATTTT
CASRTGEAGNTIYF
>TRBJ1-1|.|TRBV13|.
TGTGCCAGCAGCTTAGTATGGGGCAGGGCGAACACTGAAGCTTTCTTT
CASSLVWGRANTEAFF
>TRBJ2-1|.|TRBV5-1|.
TGCGCCAGCAGTTTTGGACCTCAGGGGAGGTCCTACAATGAGCAGTTCTTC
CASSFGPQGRSYNEQFF
>TRBJ2-1|.|TRBV4-3|once
TGCGCCAGCAGCCAAGATGGAGGGACGGCCCAGTTCTTC
CASSQDGGTAQFF
>TRBJ2-2|TRBD1|TRBV6-6|.
TGTGCCAGCAGTTACCGACAGGGGCGGACCGGGGAGCTGTTTTTT
CASSYRQGRTGELFF
>TRBJ2-7|.|TRBV28|.
TGTGCCAGCACTGGTCCTACAGCTTACGAGCAGTACTTC
CASTGPTAYEQYF
>TRBJ1-4|.|TRBV2|.
TGTGCCAGCAGAGTTTCAGGGACGGTTGAAAAACTGTTTTTT
CASRVSGTVEKLFF
>TRBJ2-1|.|TRBV19|.
TGTGCCAGTAGGACCCGAACCTCGGATGAGCAGTTCTTC
CASRTRTSDEQFF
>TRBJ2-1|TRBD2|TRBV11-2|.
TGTGCCAGCAGCTTACTTCTAGCGGGAGGGTACAATGAGCAGTTCTTC
CASSLLLAGGYNEQFF
>TRBJ2-7|TRBD1|TRBV19|.
TGTGCCAGTAGCGGGACAGGGTCCTACGAGCAGTACTTC
CASSGTGSYEQYF
>TRBJ1-5|TRBD1|TRBV15|many
TGTGCCACCAGCAGAGGGGGACAGGGGAGGATTCAGCCCCAGCATTTT
CATSRGGQGRIQPQHF
>TRBJ2-2|.|TRBV6-1|.
TGTGCCAGCGGAATAGCGGCGAACACCGGGGAGCTGTTTTTT
CASGIAANTGELFF
>TRBJ2-5|.|TRBV7-9|.
TGTGCCAGCAGCCATTGGACATCGTACCAAGAGACCCAGTACTTC
CASSHWTSYQETQYF
>TRBJ1-3|TRBD1|TRBV18|.
TGTGCCAGCTCACCACCGGGACAGGGGCCTCTCTCTGGAAACACCATATATTTT
CASSPPGQGPLSGNTIYF
>TRBJ2-3|.|TRBV13|.
TGTGCCAGCAGCTTAGGACCGTTTCCAGATACGCAGTATTTT
CASSLGPFPDTQYF
>TRBJ1-2|.|TRBV10-1|.
TGCGCCAGCAGTGACGGCTATGGCTACACCTTC
CASSDGYGYTF
>TRBJ2-2|TRBD2|TRBV4-1|.
TGCGCCAGCAGCTCTTCTAGCGGGATCGCGAACACCGGGGAGCTGTTTTTT
CASSSSSGIANTGELFF
>TRBJ2-1|TRBD1|TRBV10-3|once
TGTGCCATCAGGGGAACTCCGGGACAGGGAAGCGATGAGCAGTTCTTC
CAIRGTPGQGSDEQFF
>TRBJ2-7|TRBD1|TRBV28|.
TGTGCCAGCAGGGGAACAGGGGCCTCCTACGAGCAGTACTTC
CASRGTGASYEQYF
>TRBJ2-7|TRBD2|TRBV2|.
TGTGCCAGCAGGCAGGGACTAGCGGGAGTAAACGAGCAGTACTTC
CASRQGLAGVNEQYF
>TRBJ2-2|.|TRBV5-1|.
TGCGCCAGCAGCCAGGGACAGAACACCGGGGAGCTGTTTTTT
CASSQGQNTGELFF
>TRBJ1-2|.|TRBV27|.
TGTGCCAGCAGTAGGCCTTATCCCGGCTATGGCTACACCTTC
CASSRPYPGYGYTF
>TRBJ2-5|.|TRBV11-2|once
TGTGCCAGCAGCTCACAGGGTTATCGGGAGACCCAGTACTTC
CASSSQGYRETQYF
>TRBJ1-2|TRBD1|TRBV15|.
TGTGCCACCAGCAGAGGTCGTCTCGACAGGGTAACCGATGGCTACACCTTC
CATSRGRLDRVTDGYTF
>TRBJ1-6|TRBD1|TRBV7-9|.
TGTGCCAGCAGCCCACCGGGACAGGGGACGACACCCCTCCACTTT
CASSPPGQGTTPLHF
>TRBJ1-2|TRBD1|TRBV19|.
TGTGCCAGTAGTATAATGGGACAGGGTGTTGATGGCTACACCTTC
CASSIMGQGVDGYTF
>TRBJ2-3|.|TRBV19|.
TGTGCCAGTAGTATAGGTGCTCCTGGGGATACGCAGTATTTT
CASSIGAPGDTQYF
>TRBJ2-2|.|TRBV10-2|.
TGCGCCAGCAGTGTGGGGGACGGGGAGCTGTTTTTT
CASSVGDGELFF
>TRBJ2-1|TRBD1|TRBV5-8|.
TGTGCCAGCAGCGTTAACAGGGGGCGGGCTTCCTACAATGAGCAGTTCTTC
CASSVNRGRASYNEQFF
>TRBJ2-1|TRBD2|TRBV29-1|.
TGCAGCGTTGTGCCGGCTAGCGGGAGTTATGAGCAGTTCTTC
CSVVPASGSYEQFF
>TRBJ2-1|.|TRBV20-1|.
TGCAGTGCACTCCGGAATGAGCAGTTCTTC
CSALRNEQFF
>TRBJ1-1|.|TRBV28|.
TGTGCCAGCAGTCCGGGCCTCGGCGGGACTGAAGCTTTCTTT
CASSPGLGGTEAFF
>TRBJ2-5|.|TRBV30|few
TGTGCCTGGACCCTGGGAGGCAGGGTACGAGAGACCCAGTACTTC
CAWTLGGRVRETQYF
>TRBJ1-2|.|TRBV4-1|.
TGCGCCAGCAGCCAAGATCAGCCCCGCGGGTTCGGCGGCGGCTACACCTTC
CASSQDQPRGFGGGYTF
>TRBJ2-7|TRBD2|TRBV11-2|.
TGTGCCAGCAGAGGGGCGGGCGGGAGCTACGAGCAGTACTTC
CASRGAGGSYEQYF
>TRBJ2-1|TRBD2|TRBV19|.
TGTGCCAGTAGTATCCCGGGAGGTGGAGCCAATGAGCAGTTCTTC
CASSIPGGGANEQFF
>TRBJ1-2|.|TRBV12-2|.
TGTGCAAGTCGCTCGCACTTCGGGGGTGGGGATTATGGCTACACCTTC
CASRSHFGGGDYGYTF
>TRBJ2-1|TRBD2|TRBV29-1|.
TGCAGCGTGGCCGCTAGCGGGAGTTCCCACAATGAGCAGTTCTTC
CSVAASGSSHNEQFF
>TRBJ2-5|.|TRBV6-4|.
TGTGCCAGCAGTGGCCGGGACACTCAAGAGACCCAGTACTTC
CASSGRDTQETQYF
>TRBJ2-3|TRBD1|TRBV5-1|.
TGCGCCAGCAGCTTGTGGCAGGGGGCCTCAGATACGCAGTATTTT
CASSLWQGASDTQYF
>TRBJ2-4|TRBD1|TRBV9|.
TGTGCCAGCAGCGTCGGAGGACAGGGAAACATTCAGTACTTC
CASSVGGQGNIQYF